The rows below give T cell receptor beta chains drawn from one sample of a study of technical replicates of blood from a handful of donors. Sequenced by immunoSEQ multiplex PCR; TCRdb stores in-frame clones only, minus some. The sample comprises tens of thousands of clones, around 95% of which are singletons, and around 0.37% rests with the top ten. Source material: T cells isolated from PBMCs. These receptors came from a human donor in good health. Each CDR3 is given with its conserved first and last residue. D genes are given only for firm matches. Where a row states a size, it is once, few, many or the class of an expanded clone; other rows omit it.

D,size,V,J,DNA,CDR3
NA,NA,TRBV6-1,TRBJ1-2,TGTGCCAGCAGTGAAGAGCGTGGGGCCTATGGCTACACCTTC,CASSEERGAYGYTF
NA,NA,TRBV18,TRBJ2-7,TGTGCCAGCTCACCAGACAGAAACTACGAGCAGTACTTC,CASSPDRNYEQYF
TRBD1,NA,TRBV5-6,TRBJ2-7,TGTGCCAGCTGGGGACAGGGGAACTACGAGCAGTACTTC,CASWGQGNYEQYF
NA,NA,TRBV4-1,TRBJ2-2,TGCGCCAGCAGCCGCCCTGGACAGAGGGCGAACACCGGGGAGCTGTTTTTT,CASSRPGQRANTGELFF
NA,NA,TRBV9,TRBJ2-2,TGTGCCAGCAGCGTGGTGACAACGAACACCGGGGAGCTGTTTTTT,CASSVVTTNTGELFF
TRBD1,NA,TRBV13,TRBJ1-5,TGTGCCAGCAGTTCGACAGGGTTTAATCAGCCCCAGCATTTT,CASSSTGFNQPQHF
NA,NA,TRBV5-1,TRBJ1-1,TGCGCCAGCCGCGAACCTGCAAAGAACACTGAAGCTTTCTTT,CASREPAKNTEAFF
NA,NA,TRBV19,TRBJ1-1,TGTGCCAGTAGTATACGAGGTCCCACTGAAGCTTTCTTT,CASSIRGPTEAFF
NA,NA,TRBV5-1,TRBJ2-5,TGCGCCAGCAGCTTGGGGGCAGGGGAGGAGACCCAGTACTTC,CASSLGAGEETQYF
NA,NA,TRBV5-6,TRBJ2-7,TGTGCCAGCAGCTTGGGAGGGTACGAGCAGTACTTC,CASSLGGYEQYF
NA,NA,TRBV7-3,TRBJ2-6,TGTGCCAGCAGCGCCCGTAGCGGCTCCTCTGGGGCCAACGTCCTGACTTTC,CASSARSGSSGANVLTF
NA,NA,TRBV5-1,TRBJ2-5,TGCGCCAGCAGCTTGTCTCGTGAGACCCAGTACTTC,CASSLSRETQYF
NA,NA,TRBV5-1,TRBJ2-2,TGCGCCAGCAGCTTGGGAGGACAATCGAACACCGGGGAGCTGTTTTTT,CASSLGGQSNTGELFF
NA,once,TRBV27,TRBJ1-5,TGTGCCAGTTCCGCATCCGGGAGCAATCAGCCCCAGCATTTT,CASSASGSNQPQHF
NA,NA,TRBV7-6,TRBJ2-7,TGTGCCAGCAGCCCAGACTTTACGGATTACGAGCAGTACTTC,CASSPDFTDYEQYF
NA,NA,TRBV21-1,TRBJ1-5,TGTGCCAGCAGCCCGACCGGGATACACTATCAGCCCCAGCATTTT,CASSPTGIHYQPQHF
TRBD2,NA,TRBV28,TRBJ2-2,TGTGCCAGCAGTTTAGAACGGGACTACTTAAACACCGGGGAGCTGTTTTTT,CASSLERDYLNTGELFF
NA,few,TRBV7-3,TRBJ2-2,TGTGCCAGCAGCTTCCTCACCGGGGAGCTGTTTTTT,CASSFLTGELFF
NA,NA,TRBV7-7,TRBJ2-2,TGTGCCAGCAGCTTGAGTCCCGGGGAGCTGTTTTTT,CASSLSPGELFF
TRBD1,NA,TRBV5-6,TRBJ1-2,TGTGCCAGCAGCGGGACAGTGCTGTATGGCTACACCTTC,CASSGTVLYGYTF
TRBD1,NA,TRBV12-5,TRBJ1-3,TGTGCTAGTGGTTTGGTACAGTACAGGGGGGCTGGAAACACCATATATTTT,CASGLVQYRGAGNTIYF
TRBD1,NA,TRBV28,TRBJ1-2,TGTGCCAGCAGCCAAGACGGACAGGGGGCGGGGGGCTACACCTTC,CASSQDGQGAGGYTF
TRBD2,NA,TRBV7-2,TRBJ2-3,TGTGCCAGCAGCTTAATAATGACTAGCGGCACAGATACGCAGTATTTT,CASSLIMTSGTDTQYF
NA,NA,TRBV4-1,TRBJ2-1,TGCGCCAGCAGCCAAGAGCGGACCTACAATGAGCAGTTCTTC,CASSQERTYNEQFF
TRBD1,once,TRBV15,TRBJ1-5,TGTGCCACCAGCCCTCAGACAGGGCTCAATCAGCCCCAGCATTTT,CATSPQTGLNQPQHF
TRBD2,NA,TRBV12-5,TRBJ2-1,TGTGCTAGTGGTTTGGGGACTAGCGTATACAATGAGCAGTTCTTC,CASGLGTSVYNEQFF
NA,NA,TRBV9,TRBJ2-7,TGTGCCAGCAGCGTCGGACAGATCCCCTACGAGCAGTACTTC,CASSVGQIPYEQYF
TRBD1,NA,TRBV27,TRBJ2-1,TGTGCCAGCAACCCCACAGGGGGCAATGAGCAGTTCTTC,CASNPTGGNEQFF
TRBD2,NA,TRBV6-5,TRBJ2-1,TGTGCCAGCGCCATCGGACTAGCGGGAATTAATGAGCAGTTCTTC,CASAIGLAGINEQFF
NA,once,TRBV4-3,TRBJ2-7,TGCGCCAGCAGCGACGGGAGCTCCTACGAGCAGTACTTC,CASSDGSSYEQYF
NA,NA,TRBV5-1,TRBJ1-2,TGCGCCAGCAGCTTGAAGTCATACAAATCCTATGGCTACACCTTC,CASSLKSYKSYGYTF
NA,NA,TRBV7-2,TRBJ2-3,TGTGCCAGCAGCTCCAGAGGCGTACTCACAGATACGCAGTATTTT,CASSSRGVLTDTQYF
NA,NA,TRBV5-1,TRBJ1-1,TGCGCCAGCAGCTTGGGACAGAGGTTGGACACTGAAGCTTTCTTT,CASSLGQRLDTEAFF
TRBD2,NA,TRBV19,TRBJ2-7,TGTGCCAGCTCCCTAGCGGCGGTCTCCTACGAGCAGTACTTC,CASSLAAVSYEQYF
TRBD1,NA,TRBV18,TRBJ1-5,TGTGCCAGCTCACCACTAGACAGGGGTAGCAATCAGCCCCAGCATTTT,CASSPLDRGSNQPQHF
TRBD2,NA,TRBV7-9,TRBJ2-3,TGTGCCAGCAGCTTAACTGGCGGGAGGGCCACAGATACGCAGTATTTT,CASSLTGGRATDTQYF
NA,NA,TRBV6-5,TRBJ1-5,TGTGCCAGCAGAGGCAGGGGCCAAAACAATCAGCCCCAGCATTTT,CASRGRGQNNQPQHF
NA,NA,TRBV4-2,TRBJ2-3,TGTGCCAGTGGCCACCCCACAGATACGCAGTATTTT,CASGHPTDTQYF
NA,NA,TRBV19,TRBJ2-7,TGTGCCAGTAAAATACAGGGAAATGATGAGCAGTACTTC,CASKIQGNDEQYF
NA,NA,TRBV30,TRBJ2-2,TGTGCCTGGAGTGATAACAGGGAAATAGTCTGGGAGCTGTTTTTT,CAWSDNREIVWELFF
TRBD2,once,TRBV5-8,TRBJ2-7,TGTGCCAGCAGCGTACTACTAGCGGGAGGGCCTATGTACTCCTACGAGCAGTACTTC,CASSVLLAGGPMYSYEQYF
NA,NA,TRBV19,TRBJ1-5,TGTGCCAGTAGTATTAATGGCGGAGGAAGCAATCAGCCCCAGCATTTT,CASSINGGGSNQPQHF
TRBD1,NA,TRBV30,TRBJ2-5,TGTGCCTGGGACCCGACAGGGGAGACCCAGTACTTC,CAWDPTGETQYF
TRBD2,NA,TRBV6-5,TRBJ2-3,TGTGCCAGCAGTTCTAGCGGGAGTGCGGATACGCAGTATTTT,CASSSSGSADTQYF
NA,NA,TRBV6-1,TRBJ2-7,TGTGCCAGCCTTAGCGCGGGACTCTACTTC,CASLSAGLYF
TRBD1,NA,TRBV7-2,TRBJ1-3,TGTGCCAGCAGCTCAGGGACAGGGAGGGGAAACACCATATATTTT,CASSSGTGRGNTIYF
TRBD2,NA,TRBV9,TRBJ2-1,TGTGCCAGCAGCCCGGCCCTCCGGGGACTAGCGGGAGGTAACGAGCAGTTCTTC,CASSPALRGLAGGNEQFF
TRBD1,once,TRBV4-2,TRBJ2-6,TGTGCCAGCAGCCAAGGGACAGGGGGGGCCAACGTCCTGACTTTC,CASSQGTGGANVLTF
NA,NA,TRBV4-1,TRBJ1-2,TGCGCCAGCAGCCAGCCCCTCCTTAGTCGAGGCTACACCTTC,CASSQPLLSRGYTF
TRBD2,NA,TRBV7-3,TRBJ2-5,TGTGCCAGCAGCTCGGGACTAGCGGAGGGGGAGACCCAGTACTTC,CASSSGLAEGETQYF